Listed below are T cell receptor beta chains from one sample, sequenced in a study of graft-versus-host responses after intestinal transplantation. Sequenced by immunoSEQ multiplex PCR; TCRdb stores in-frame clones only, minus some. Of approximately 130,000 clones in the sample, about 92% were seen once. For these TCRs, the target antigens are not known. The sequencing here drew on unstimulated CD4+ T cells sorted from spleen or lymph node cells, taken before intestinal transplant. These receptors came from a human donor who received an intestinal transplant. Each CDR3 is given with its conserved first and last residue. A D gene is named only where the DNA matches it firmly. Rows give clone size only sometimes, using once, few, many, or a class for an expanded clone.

CDR3aa: CASSLSSGYTF
CDR3nt: TGTGCCAGCAGTCTAAGTAGCGGCTACACCTTC
j_gene: TRBJ1-2
d_gene: .
v_gene: TRBV6-5
abundance: .

CDR3aa: CASSINLGGDGYTF
CDR3nt: TGTGCCAGCAGCATCAATCTAGGGGGAGATGGCTACACCTTC
j_gene: TRBJ1-2
d_gene: .
v_gene: TRBV7-2
abundance: .

CDR3aa: CASSFSGGAYTGELFF
CDR3nt: TGTGCCAGCAGCTTTTCGGGAGGGGCGTACACCGGGGAGCTGTTTTTT
j_gene: TRBJ2-2
d_gene: TRBD2
v_gene: TRBV7-8
abundance: once

CDR3aa: CASSFSGVRQPQHF
CDR3nt: TGTGCCAGCAGCTTTTCAGGGGTCCGGCAGCCCCAGCATTTT
j_gene: TRBJ1-5
d_gene: .
v_gene: TRBV7-2
abundance: .

CDR3aa: CASSEAGVGNQPQHF
CDR3nt: TGTGCCAGCAGTGAAGCGGGGGTAGGCAATCAGCCCCAGCATTTT
j_gene: TRBJ1-5
d_gene: .
v_gene: TRBV6-1
abundance: .

CDR3aa: CASSFPGTGKRDEQFF
CDR3nt: TGTGCCAGCAGCTTTCCCGGGACAGGGAAGAGGGATGAGCAGTTCTTC
j_gene: TRBJ2-1
d_gene: TRBD1
v_gene: TRBV5-8
abundance: few

CDR3aa: CASSEASSNQPQHF
CDR3nt: TGTGCCAGCAGTGAAGCGAGTAGCAATCAGCCCCAGCATTTT
j_gene: TRBJ1-5
d_gene: .
v_gene: TRBV6-1
abundance: .

CDR3aa: CASRSTGELFF
CDR3nt: TGTGCCAGCAGAAGTACCGGGGAGCTGTTTTTT
j_gene: TRBJ2-2
d_gene: .
v_gene: TRBV9
abundance: .

CDR3aa: CASSLEAAGNTIYF
CDR3nt: TGCGCCAGCAGCTTGGAGGCTGCTGGAAACACCATATATTTT
j_gene: TRBJ1-3
d_gene: .
v_gene: TRBV5-1
abundance: few

CDR3aa: CASSSTGRRNHNSPLHF
CDR3nt: TGCGCCAGCAGCTCTACAGGGAGACGAAATCATAATTCACCCCTCCACTTT
j_gene: TRBJ1-6
d_gene: .
v_gene: TRBV5-1
abundance: once

CDR3aa: CASRSRRPGELFF
CDR3nt: TGTGCCAGCAGATCCCGTCGCCCCGGGGAGCTGTTTTTT
j_gene: TRBJ2-2
d_gene: .
v_gene: TRBV6-5
abundance: .

CDR3aa: CASSPTGTGYNEQFF
CDR3nt: TGTGCCAGCTCACCCACCGGGACAGGATACAATGAGCAGTTCTTC
j_gene: TRBJ2-1
d_gene: TRBD1
v_gene: TRBV18
abundance: .

CDR3aa: CASSEVVTSPLHF
CDR3nt: TGTGCCAGCAGTGAAGTGGTAACTTCACCCCTCCACTTT
j_gene: TRBJ1-6
d_gene: .
v_gene: TRBV6-1
abundance: .

CDR3aa: CASSEDGLDTGELFF
CDR3nt: TGTGCCAGCAGTGAGGATGGACTGGACACCGGGGAGCTGTTTTTT
j_gene: TRBJ2-2
d_gene: .
v_gene: TRBV2
abundance: .

CDR3aa: CASSGVYCTEAFF
CDR3nt: TGCGCCAGCAGTGGTGTTTACTGCACTGAAGCTTTCTTT
j_gene: TRBJ1-1
d_gene: .
v_gene: TRBV10-1
abundance: .

CDR3aa: CASSFSGDRNEQFF
CDR3nt: TGCGCCAGCAGCTTTTCAGGGGATCGCAATGAGCAGTTCTTC
j_gene: TRBJ2-1
d_gene: .
v_gene: TRBV5-1
abundance: .

CDR3aa: CASSKLAVGADTQYF
CDR3nt: TGTGCCAGCAGTAAACTAGCGGTCGGGGCAGATACGCAGTATTTT
j_gene: TRBJ2-3
d_gene: TRBD2
v_gene: TRBV6-1
abundance: .

CDR3aa: CASSLEGTLSTDTQYF
CDR3nt: TGTGCCAGCAGCTTGGAGGGGACGCTAAGCACAGATACGCAGTATTTT
j_gene: TRBJ2-3
d_gene: .
v_gene: TRBV5-8
abundance: .

CDR3aa: CASSLDGTGDEKLFF
CDR3nt: TGTGCCAGCAGCTTAGATGGGACAGGGGATGAAAAACTGTTTTTT
j_gene: TRBJ1-4
d_gene: TRBD1
v_gene: TRBV7-8
abundance: .

CDR3aa: CASSLRDADYGYTF
CDR3nt: TGTGCCAGCAGTCTCCGGGACGCAGACTATGGCTACACCTTC
j_gene: TRBJ1-2
d_gene: .
v_gene: TRBV2
abundance: .

CDR3aa: CASSYSPGQGYEQYF
CDR3nt: TGTGCCAGCAGTTACTCGCCGGGACAGGGGTACGAGCAGTACTTC
j_gene: TRBJ2-7
d_gene: TRBD1
v_gene: TRBV6-5
abundance: .

CDR3aa: CASRTGRRDYGYTF
CDR3nt: TGTGCCAGCAGAACGGGGCGTCGAGACTATGGCTACACCTTC
j_gene: TRBJ1-2
d_gene: .
v_gene: TRBV6-6
abundance: .

CDR3aa: CASRGSFGYNSPLHF
CDR3nt: TGTGCCAGCAGGGGGTCTTTTGGCTATAATTCACCCCTCCACTTT
j_gene: TRBJ1-6
d_gene: .
v_gene: TRBV6-1
abundance: .

CDR3aa: CSALAGGPQYF
CDR3nt: TGCAGTGCTCTCGCGGGGGGCCCCCAGTACTTC
j_gene: TRBJ2-5
d_gene: TRBD2
v_gene: TRBV20-1
abundance: .

CDR3aa: CASSLQGSREQFF
CDR3nt: TGTGCCAGCAGTTTACAGGGGAGTCGGGAGCAGTTCTTC
j_gene: TRBJ2-1
d_gene: .
v_gene: TRBV27
abundance: .

CDR3aa: CASSLDVGWLETQYF
CDR3nt: TGTGCCAGCAGCTTAGATGTTGGCTGGCTGGAGACCCAGTACTTC
j_gene: TRBJ2-5
d_gene: .
v_gene: TRBV11-3
abundance: .

CDR3aa: CASSISTGTGYSNEQFF
CDR3nt: TGTGCCAGCAGCATAAGCACCGGGACAGGGTACTCCAATGAGCAGTTCTTC
j_gene: TRBJ2-1
d_gene: TRBD1
v_gene: TRBV7-9
abundance: .

CDR3aa: CASSSRTGGTGELFF
CDR3nt: TGCGCCAGCAGCTCCCGGACAGGGGGCACCGGGGAGCTGTTTTTT
j_gene: TRBJ2-2
d_gene: TRBD1
v_gene: TRBV5-1
abundance: .

CDR3aa: CASRLTSGGTEQYF
CDR3nt: TGTGCCAGCAGGCTAACTAGCGGGGGGACGGAGCAGTACTTC
j_gene: TRBJ2-7
d_gene: TRBD2
v_gene: TRBV2
abundance: once

CDR3aa: CASRQGSYEQYF
CDR3nt: TGTGCCAGCAGACAGGGTTCCTACGAGCAGTACTTC
j_gene: TRBJ2-7
d_gene: TRBD1
v_gene: TRBV19
abundance: .

CDR3aa: CASSASGPADTQYF
CDR3nt: TGTGCCAGCAGTGCGTCAGGGCCGGCAGATACGCAGTATTTT
j_gene: TRBJ2-3
d_gene: .
v_gene: TRBV6-1
abundance: once

CDR3aa: CASSQGGGRPQETQYF
CDR3nt: TGCGCCAGCAGCCAAGGCGGAGGACGGCCTCAAGAGACCCAGTACTTC
j_gene: TRBJ2-5
d_gene: .
v_gene: TRBV4-3
abundance: once

CDR3aa: CASSTGTVETQYF
CDR3nt: TGTGCCAGCAGCACTGGGACAGTAGAGACCCAGTACTTC
j_gene: TRBJ2-5
d_gene: TRBD1
v_gene: TRBV9
abundance: .

CDR3aa: CASTQLGEGNQPQHF
CDR3nt: TGTGCCAGTACCCAGTTGGGGGAAGGCAATCAGCCCCAGCATTTT
j_gene: TRBJ1-5
d_gene: .
v_gene: TRBV19
abundance: .

CDR3aa: CASSLGGLAGRNEQFF
CDR3nt: TGTGCCAGCAGCCTCGGGGGACTAGCGGGTAGGAATGAGCAGTTCTTC
j_gene: TRBJ2-1
d_gene: TRBD2
v_gene: TRBV4-2
abundance: once

CDR3aa: CASTRDLSNEKLFF
CDR3nt: TGTGCCAGCACCCGAGACCTTTCCAATGAAAAACTGTTTTTT
j_gene: TRBJ1-4
d_gene: .
v_gene: TRBV6-6
abundance: once

CDR3aa: CASSPLQETQYF
CDR3nt: TGTGCCAGCTCACCACTACAAGAGACCCAGTACTTC
j_gene: TRBJ2-5
d_gene: .
v_gene: TRBV18
abundance: .

CDR3aa: CASSVVAGSDTIYF
CDR3nt: TGTGCCAGCAGCGTAGTAGCAGGGTCGGACACCATATATTTT
j_gene: TRBJ1-3
d_gene: .
v_gene: TRBV9
abundance: .

CDR3aa: CASSDKRVGWEKLFF
CDR3nt: TGTGCCAGCAGTGACAAAAGAGTGGGGTGGGAAAAACTGTTTTTT
j_gene: TRBJ1-4
d_gene: .
v_gene: TRBV28
abundance: .

CDR3aa: CASSPLRQGTEAFF
CDR3nt: TGTGCCAGCAGTCCTTTAAGACAGGGTACTGAAGCTTTCTTT
j_gene: TRBJ1-1
d_gene: TRBD1
v_gene: TRBV6-1
abundance: .

CDR3aa: CASSQDGGQPQHF
CDR3nt: TGTGCCAGCAGCCAAGATGGTGGTCAGCCCCAGCATTTT
j_gene: TRBJ1-5
d_gene: .
v_gene: TRBV14
abundance: once

CDR3aa: CASSTGITNTGELFF
CDR3nt: TGTGCCAGTAGTACGGGGATTACTAACACCGGGGAGCTGTTTTTT
j_gene: TRBJ2-2
d_gene: .
v_gene: TRBV19
abundance: .

CDR3aa: CASSQDSRNYGYTF
CDR3nt: TGTGCCAGCAGCCAAGATTCCAGGAACTATGGCTACACCTTC
j_gene: TRBJ1-2
d_gene: .
v_gene: TRBV14
abundance: .

CDR3aa: CATRGTVEAGDGGGHTF
CDR3nt: TGTGCCACGCGGGGGACAGTGGAGGCGGGGGACGGTGGAGGCCACACCTTC
j_gene: TRBJ1-2
d_gene: TRBD1
v_gene: TRBV10-3
abundance: .

CDR3aa: CAWTPGLAGSQETQYF
CDR3nt: TGTGCCTGGACCCCCGGACTAGCGGGAAGCCAAGAGACCCAGTACTTC
j_gene: TRBJ2-5
d_gene: TRBD2
v_gene: TRBV30
abundance: .

CDR3aa: CASSQEGGGGDTIYF
CDR3nt: TGCGCCAGCAGCCAAGAAGGCGGGGGCGGAGACACCATATATTTT
j_gene: TRBJ1-3
d_gene: .
v_gene: TRBV4-1
abundance: .

CDR3aa: CASHRAFF
CDR3nt: TGCGCCAGCCATCGAGCTTTCTTT
j_gene: TRBJ1-1
d_gene: .
v_gene: TRBV5-1
abundance: .

CDR3aa: CASSYSSSYNSPLHF
CDR3nt: TGTGCCAGCAGTTACTCGAGCTCCTATAATTCACCCCTCCACTTT
j_gene: TRBJ1-6
d_gene: .
v_gene: TRBV6-5
abundance: .

CDR3aa: CASSQANPDSNYGYTF
CDR3nt: TGCGCCAGCAGCCAAGCAAATCCGGACAGTAACTATGGCTACACCTTC
j_gene: TRBJ1-2
d_gene: .
v_gene: TRBV4-1
abundance: .

CDR3aa: CASSTGGFTDTQYF
CDR3nt: TGCGCCAGTTCGACAGGGGGGTTCACAGATACGCAGTATTTT
j_gene: TRBJ2-3
d_gene: TRBD1
v_gene: TRBV5-1
abundance: .

CDR3aa: CASSLNLNEQFF
CDR3nt: TGCGCCAGCAGCTTGAACCTCAATGAGCAGTTCTTC
j_gene: TRBJ2-1
d_gene: .
v_gene: TRBV5-1
abundance: .

CDR3aa: CASSFLPGNRRETQYF
CDR3nt: TGTGCCAGCAGCTTTCTTCCGGGGAATCGGCGGGAGACCCAGTACTTC
j_gene: TRBJ2-5
d_gene: .
v_gene: TRBV5-5
abundance: .

CDR3aa: CASSRPPGQGSDTQYF
CDR3nt: TGTGCCAGCAGCCGTCCCCCGGGACAGGGATCAGATACGCAGTATTTT
j_gene: TRBJ2-3
d_gene: TRBD1
v_gene: TRBV14
abundance: .

CDR3aa: CASSLSGQGDVGYTF
CDR3nt: TGCGCCAGCAGCTTGTCTGGCCAGGGGGATGTTGGCTACACCTTC
j_gene: TRBJ1-2
d_gene: TRBD1
v_gene: TRBV5-1
abundance: once

CDR3aa: CATRRDMGDTDTQYF
CDR3nt: TGTGCCACGCGCCGGGACATGGGGGACACAGATACGCAGTATTTT
j_gene: TRBJ2-3
d_gene: .
v_gene: TRBV5-4
abundance: .